Presented here are 5 T cell receptor beta chains from one specimen sequenced in a study of blood T cell repertoires in COVID-19. TCRdb's table, derived via immunoSEQ multiplex PCR, lists solely in-frame clones and lacks some. The sample contains around 130,000 clones, 70% to 90% of which appear only once. Sequencing was done on a sample of peripheral blood. Receptors originate from a human donor in a cohort sampled during active COVID-19.

This clone was observed a few times. This chain connects TRBV2 to TRBJ1-5; possibly TRBD1 for D (5 bases). The CDR3 runs to 16 residues. The germline V gene encodes CDR1 SNHLY and CDR2 FYNNEI. V was shortened by 4 bases and J by 2 bases, with 15 bases between the two germline ends. This CDR3 is CASSGFRAVGNQPQHF. CDR3 coding DNA: TGTGCCAGCAGTGGTTTCAGGGCGGTTGGCAATCAGCCCCAGCATTTT.

This sequence joins TRBV6-5 and TRBJ1-5; D gene uncertain. V dropped 4 bases and J dropped 0 bases, with 7 bases sitting between them. Germline loops: CDR1 MNHEY, CDR2 SVGAGI. The CDR3 spans 14 residues. The CDR3 region is CASSSGYSNQPQHF. For the CDR3, the DNA is TGTGCCAGCAGTTCAGGTTATAGCAATCAGCCCCAGCATTTT.

The chain is built from TRBV18 and TRBJ2-5; D remains ambiguous. The CDR3 covers 12 residues. The germline V gene encodes CDR1 KGHSH and CDR2 LQKENI. Trimming stripped 3 bases from V and 3 bases from J, with 5 bases between. The CDR3 loop is CASSPAEETQYF. The CDR3 nucleotides read TGTGCCAGCTCACCGGCTGAAGAGACCCAGTACTTC.

CDR3 sequence reads: CASSPGGNSPLHF. CDR3 DNA: TGTGCCAGCAGCCCTGGGGGCAATTCACCCCTCCACTTT. The rearrangement links TRBV12-3 or TRBV12-4 to TRBJ1-6; D might be TRBD1 (6 bases). This CDR3 spans 13 amino acids. V shed 6 bases and J shed 7 bases, with 10 bases lying between them.

The chain joins TRBV18 to TRBJ1-2; unclear D gene. This CDR3 spans 14 amino acids. The germline V gene has CDR1 KGHSH and CDR2 LQKENI. V shed 2 bases and J shed 4 bases, with 11 bases lying between them. CDR3 nucleotides: TGTGCCAGCTCACCAGACTCGGGTGGCTATGGCTACACCTTC. Encoded protein: CASSPDSGGYGYTF.